Sequencing of this T cell receptor (beta chain) was carried out in a study of cytomegalovirus exposure and HLA in healthy donors. This CDR3 has 15 residues. The V end lost 1 base, the J end lost 7 bases, and 11 bases lay between the germline ends. Germline CDR1 and CDR2: SGHDN and FVKESK. The PCR had 60 Vbeta and 13 Jbeta primers. Assay: immunoSEQ multiplex PCR; the TCRdb copy retains only in-frame clones and omits some. This sample has roughly 230,000 clones, with around 90% found just once. The chain is built from TRBV14 and TRBJ1-6; D call uncertain. The receptor was isolated from a girl aged 2-10 years in good health and CMV-seronegative. The sequencing input was PBMCs. CDR3 coding DNA: TGTGCCAGCAGCCAAGCCGCGGGAGGGAATTCACCCCTCCACTTT. This sequence encodes CASSQAAGGNSPLHF. Based on the CDR3 plus reference TRBV14 and TRBJ1-6, the full variable domain is EAGVTQFPSHSVIEKGQTVTLRCDPISGHDNLYWYRRVMGKEIKFLLHFVKESKQDESGMPNNRFLAERTGGTYSTLKVQPAELEDSGVYFCASSQAAGGNSPLHFGNGTRLTVT.